The rows below give T cell receptor beta chains drawn from one sample of a study of T cells expressing NK-cell markers. TCRdb processed the 5' RACE reads again and assigns one entry to each CDR3 protein, with no DNA. The sample has 500,000 or so distinct CDR3 sequences. Source material: blood T cells: a sorted CD56 or NKG2C T cell subset, CD4+ or CD8+ T cells, or bulk PBMC T cells (not recorded which). The receptor source for this set is a man aged 18-30 years in good health. The CDR3 runs from the conserved cysteine through the conserved F or W.

CDR3aa: CAVHGGETQYF
j_gene: TRBJ2-5
v_gene: TRBV10-3

CDR3aa: CASSPPDRIRSYEQYF
j_gene: TRBJ2-7
v_gene: TRBV4-2

CDR3aa: CSVEVQGAHTEAFF
j_gene: TRBJ1-1
v_gene: TRBV29-1

CDR3aa: CASMGLARRDTQYF
j_gene: TRBJ2-3
v_gene: TRBV11-2

CDR3aa: CARAGGRVGELFF
j_gene: TRBJ2-2
v_gene: TRBV7-2

CDR3aa: CASTPGQGYGYTF
j_gene: TRBJ1-2
v_gene: TRBV5-1

CDR3aa: CASSWGRTSGVGETQYF
j_gene: TRBJ2-5
v_gene: TRBV7-2

CDR3aa: CASSLAGRAGANVLTF
j_gene: TRBJ2-6
v_gene: TRBV7-9

CDR3aa: CASSHPTGGEETQYF
j_gene: TRBJ2-5
v_gene: TRBV18

CDR3aa: CASSPVSGRASGELFF
j_gene: TRBJ2-2
v_gene: TRBV6-2/TRBV6-3

CDR3aa: CASSPRKRTGNTEAFF
j_gene: TRBJ1-1
v_gene: TRBV6-1

CDR3aa: CASSLDRLAGAGGEQFF
j_gene: TRBJ2-1
v_gene: TRBV11-2

CDR3aa: CASSGQGGSNQPQHF
j_gene: TRBJ1-5
v_gene: TRBV7-2

CDR3aa: CASKGHRLTEAFF
j_gene: TRBJ1-1
v_gene: TRBV6-1

CDR3aa: CASSLVVALISTDTQYF
j_gene: TRBJ2-3
v_gene: TRBV7-2

CDR3aa: CASSLYGDLSVTGELFF
j_gene: TRBJ2-2
v_gene: TRBV5-1

CDR3aa: CASSFDRGGGYTF
j_gene: TRBJ1-2
v_gene: TRBV5-1

CDR3aa: CATSSGETRQFF
j_gene: TRBJ2-1
v_gene: TRBV15

CDR3aa: CASNDGADYGYTF
j_gene: TRBJ1-2
v_gene: TRBV12-3/TRBV12-4

CDR3aa: CASSLAGEGVYEQYF
j_gene: TRBJ2-7
v_gene: TRBV7-9

CDR3aa: CASSVAAGVGLIGGEQFF
j_gene: TRBJ2-1
v_gene: TRBV9

CDR3aa: CASSQELSGRDSDTQYF
j_gene: TRBJ2-3
v_gene: TRBV14

CDR3aa: CASSPRAALSPLSYNEQFF
j_gene: TRBJ2-1
v_gene: TRBV11-2

CDR3aa: CASTPEGGTQYF
j_gene: TRBJ2-3
v_gene: TRBV6-2/TRBV6-3

CDR3aa: CASSSEDRVHTEAFF
j_gene: TRBJ1-1
v_gene: TRBV5-6